This TCR beta chain was documented in a study of T cell changes during pregnancy in multiple sclerosis. Losses at the gene ends were 0 bases for V and 7 bases for J; bases not matched to a gene: 9. CDR3 length: 15 residues. Germline CDR1 is SGHRS and CDR2 is YFSETQ. The method was immunoSEQ multiplex PCR; TCRdb's version includes in-frame clones alone and lacks a portion of them. Of about 38,000 clones in the sample, about 94% were seen once. The material was CD4+ T cells from peripheral blood mononuclear cells, obtained in the second trimester of pregnancy. This TCR derives from a female donor with multiple sclerosis, enrolled in a pregnancy study. The J gene is TRBJ1-2, the V gene TRBV5-1, with 7 bases lining up with TRBD1. The DNA of the CDR3 is TGCGCCAGCAGCTTGGCCGTGACAGGGAATGGTGGCTACACCTTC. It is translated as CASSLAVTGNGGYTF.